One sample yielded the 15 T cell receptor beta chains listed below, sequenced in a study of blood T cell repertoires in COVID-19. Measured with immunoSEQ multiplex PCR; TCRdb has only the in-frame clones, and not every one. The sample lists 180,000 or so clones, more than 80% seen once, with about 10% in the top ten. Specimen: peripheral blood. These receptors originate from a woman aged 40 to 50 with COVID-19, enrolled during active disease.

The J gene is TRBJ2-7, the V gene TRBV5-5; D possibly corresponds to TRBD1 (6 bases). CDR1 is SGHKS, CDR2 YYEKEE, per germline (reference sequence). The CDR3 sequence is 16 residues long. V lost 0 bases and J lost 0, with 13 bases in between. In nucleotides, the CDR3 is TGTGCCAGCAGCTTGGGACCGGCAGGGGCCTCCTACGAGCAGTACGTC. Translating gives CASSLGPAGASYEQYV.

V gene TRBV18 combines with J gene TRBJ2-2; possible D gene TRBD1, 6 bases. This CDR3 has 13 amino acids. Germline lookup yields CDR1 KGHSH and CDR2 LQKENI. V was clipped by 2 bases and J by 9 bases, with 10 bases between them. The CDR3 DNA follows: TGTGCCAGCTCACCAAAACAGGGTCGGGAGCTGTTTTTT. Translating it yields CASSPKQGRELFF.

V is TRBV6-5 and J is TRBJ2-5; 11 nucleotides line up with TRBD2. With 7 bases clipped from V and 3 bases from J, the junction kept 4 bases outside the gene matches. CDR1 and CDR2 from the germline V gene are MNHEY and SVGAGI. The CDR3 is 14 residues long. This CDR3 reads CASTRSGGEETQYF. The DNA of the CDR3 is TGTGCCAGCACCCGTAGCGGGGGGGAAGAGACCCAGTACTTC.

The gene calls are TRBV2 and TRBJ2-2; 8 nucleotides agree with TRBD2. There are 15 residues in the CDR3. Trimming took 2 bases from V and 5 from J; bases not matched to a gene: 4. The V gene's germline CDR1 is SNHLY and CDR2 FYNNEI. Here the CDR3 reads CASSESGRGTGELFF. The CDR3 DNA follows: TGTGCCAGCAGTGAAAGCGGGAGAGGAACCGGGGAGCTGTTTTTT.

This clone was seen a few times. The chain links TRBV29-1 to TRBJ1-2, with no clear D. The CDR3 is 14 residues long. Germline loops: CDR1 SQVTM, CDR2 ANQGSEA. V was clipped by 1 base and J by 8 bases, with 17 bases between them. CDR3 in amino acids: CSVEGGKSPRGYTF. The CDR3 bases are TGCAGCGTTGAAGGAGGGAAGTCCCCCAGGGGCTACACCTTC. Full variable domain (missing parts from reference TRBV29-1 and TRBJ1-2): SAVISQKPSRDICQRGTSLTIQCQVDSQVTMMFWYRQQPGQSLTLIATANQGSEATYESGFVIDKFPISRPNLTFSTLTVSNMSPEDSSIYLCSVEGGKSPRGYTFGSGTRLTVV.

This clone was counted once. The rearrangement uses TRBV30 and TRBJ2-2; TRBD2 matches 8 bases. CDR1 GTSNPN and CDR2 SVGIG come from the germline V gene (reference sequence). This CDR3 spans 16 amino acids. V dropped 2 bases and J dropped 0; count of bases not matched to a gene: 5. The CDR3 sequence is CAWSSNGGANTGELFF. In DNA, the CDR3 is TGTGCCTGGAGTAGCAACGGGGGGGCGAACACCGGGGAGCTGTTTTTT. Looking up the rest from reference TRBV30 and TRBJ2-2 gives the full variable domain: SQTIHQWPATLVQPVGSPLSLECTVEGTSNPNLYWYRQAAGRGLQLLFYSVGIGQISSEVPQNLSASRPQDRQFILSSKKLLLSDSGFYLCAWSSNGGANTGELFFGEGSRLTVL.

This sequence joins TRBV2 and TRBJ1-1; D unclear. The CDR3 covers 12 residues. Germline CDR1 and CDR2: SNHLY and FYNNEI. The V end was cut by 6 bases, the J end by 0 bases, with 5 bases between. The CDR3 loop reads CASSRLNTEAFF. CDR3 sequence (DNA): TGTGCCAGCAGCCGGTTGAACACTGAAGCTTTCTTT.

The chain links TRBV2 to TRBJ2-5, with a tentative D call TRBD2 (5 bases). The CDR3 contains 14 residues. Germline assignment: CDR1 SNHLY and CDR2 FYNNEI. Trimming pared 10 bases from V and 5 bases from J, leaving 20 bases between. DNA for the CDR3: TGTGCCACCAAACCTCATCGGGGTCAGGAGACCCAGTACTTC. Its translation is CATKPHRGQETQYF.

This chain connects TRBV2 to TRBJ1-1, with D perhaps matching TRBD1 (5 bases). V lost 0 bases, J lost 1 base, and 9 bases lay in between. The CDR3 extends over 15 amino acids. Germline loops: CDR1 SNHLY, CDR2 FYNNEI. CDR3 nucleotide sequence: TGTGCCAGCAGTGAAGCGCGGGGCAGGAACACTGAAGCTTTCTTT. Translating it yields CASSEARGRNTEAFF.

This chain links TRBV7-9 with TRBJ2-7; 8 bases align to TRBD1. CDR1 is SEHNR and CDR2 is FQNEAQ in the germline V gene (reference sequence). This CDR3 has 14 residues. J was trimmed by 6 bases and V by 1 base; bases with no gene match: 5. CDR3 protein: CASSLVGQGTEQYV. The CDR3 region has the DNA TGTGCCAGCAGCTTAGTTGGACAGGGCACCGAGCAGTACGTC.

The chain's CDR3 is CASSSEDRTNTGELFF. CDR3 DNA sequence: TGTGCCAGCAGCTCCGAGGACAGGACGAACACCGGGGAGCTGTTTTTT. V gene TRBV7-9 combines with J gene TRBJ2-2, with 7 bases fitting TRBD1. The trim removed 4 bases at V and 0 bases at J, leaving 5 bases unmatched. The CDR3 totals 16 residues. Germline CDR1 reads SEHNR; CDR2 reads FQNEAQ (reference sequence). Filled out from reference TRBV7-9 and TRBJ2-2, the complete variable domain reads DTGVSQNPRHKITKRGQNVTFRCDPISEHNRLYWYRQTLGQGPEFLTYFQNEAQLEKSRLLSDRFSAERPKGSFSTLEIQRTEQGDSAMYLCASSSEDRTNTGELFFGEGSRLTVL.

The chain joins TRBV28 to TRBJ2-6; D unclear. V gave up 10 bases and J gave up 1 base, with 5 bases separating them. The CDR3 sequence is 12 residues long. Germline CDR1 MDHEN, CDR2 SYDVKM. In nucleotides, the CDR3 is TGTGCCACCCAATCTGGGGCCAACGTCCTGACTTTC. Translating gives CATQSGANVLTF.

Only a few counts were recorded for this clone. The rearrangement uses TRBV6-5 and TRBJ2-5, with D tentatively TRBD1 (6 bases). V was shortened by 8 bases and J by 6 bases, with 16 bases between the two germline ends. The CDR3 spans 13 residues. From germline, CDR1 is MNHEY and CDR2 SVGAGI. CDR3 DNA: TGTGCCAGCGGACAGAGTGGGGTAAAGACCCAGTACTTC. This codes for CASGQSGVKTQYF.

V and J are TRBV18 and TRBJ2-1, with 11 nucleotides matching TRBD2. The junction had 4 bases not matched to a gene; V was cut back by 4 bases and J by 5 bases. CDR1 is KGHSH, CDR2 LQKENI, per germline. The CDR3 has 15 amino acids. The DNA of the CDR3 is TGTGCCAGCTCACGGGGACTAGCGGAAAACAATGAGCAGTTCTTC. This gives the protein CASSRGLAENNEQFF.

The rearrangement uses TRBV6-1 and TRBJ2-5; TRBD1 aligns across 8 bases. From germline, CDR1 is MNHNS and CDR2 SASEGT. The CDR3 sequence is 15 residues long. Germline trimming cut 2 bases from V and 4 bases from J; bases unmatched to any gene: 6. The CDR3 region is CASSELPGTGETQYF. The CDR3, as DNA: TGTGCCAGCAGTGAACTCCCCGGGACAGGAGAGACCCAGTACTTC.